This entry lists 22 T cell receptor beta chains sequenced from one sample in a study of blood T cell repertoires in COVID-19 (dated by TCRdb to the early 2020s). Receptor amplification or capture employed the immunoSEQ multiplex PCR assay. TCRdb took this table from immuneACCESS and kept in-frame rearrangements with V and J called. Such tables lack part of the clones; where checked against another copy, unresolved V genes explain under half of the gap, and the rest is unexplained. Present in this sample are around 230,000 clones, almost 85% of which were seen just once. Approximately 15% of the sample is taken by the ten largest. Sequenced sample: PBMCs or T cells enriched from blood (not recorded which). The source of these receptors is a middle-aged man who had recovered from COVID-19.

The chain is built from TRBV13 and TRBJ1-1; D may be TRBD1 (5 bases). Germline-derived CDR1 and CDR2 are PRHDT and FYEKMQ (reference sequence). The V end was cut by 3 bases, the J end by 7 bases, with 12 bases between. The CDR3 has 13 residues. CDR3 sequence (DNA): TGTGCCAGCAGCTTCCGGGGGGTGGGTGAAGCTTTCTTT. Protein: CASSFRGVGEAFF.

The V and J genes are TRBV12-3 or TRBV12-4 and TRBJ1-2, with a possible D match to TRBD1 (5 bases). The CDR3 covers 13 residues. V was cut by 3 bases and J by 6 bases, with 11 bases left in between. The CDR3 sequence is CASSLWGGDGYTF. The CDR3 DNA reads TGTGCCAGCAGTTTGTGGGGCGGAGATGGCTACACCTTC.

The rearrangement uses TRBV30 and TRBJ2-5; TRBD1 might be the D (6 bases). Per germline, CDR1 GTSNPN and CDR2 SVGIG (reference sequence). The CDR3 extends over 11 amino acids. V lost 5 bases and J 5 bases, leaving 9 bases between the germline ends. The CDR3 nucleotides read TGTGCCTGGGGCAGGGGTGAGACCCAGTACTTC. The encoded protein is CAWGRGETQYF.

The chain carries TRBV5-4 and TRBJ2-3; 8 bases map to TRBD1. V trimming: 2 bases; J trimming: 8 bases; junction bases outside the gene matches: 7. The CDR3 contains 14 residues. The V gene's germline CDR1 is SGHNT and CDR2 YYREEE (reference sequence). CDR3 sequence: CASSFQGARSTQYF. The CDR3 DNA reads TGTGCCAGCAGCTTTCAGGGGGCGCGGAGTACGCAGTATTTT.

V is TRBV5-1 and J is TRBJ2-1; 7 bases are shared with TRBD1. The germline CDR1 and CDR2 sequences are SGHRS and YFSETQ. V shed 4 bases and J 4 bases; nucleotides not matched to a gene: 8. There are 15 residues in the CDR3. The CDR3 region is CASSVGGSEYNEQFF. The CDR3 DNA sequence: TGCGCCAGCAGCGTAGGGGGCTCGGAGTACAATGAGCAGTTCTTC.

This clone occurred once. V usage is TRBV29-1 and J usage is TRBJ2-7; 7 positions match TRBD2. The length of the CDR3 is 12 residues. Losses at the gene ends were 7 bases for V and 5 bases for J; bases not matched to a gene: 8. Germline V gene lookup returns CDR1 SQVTM and CDR2 ANQGSEA. The chain's CDR3 is CSGARAGDEQYF. CDR3 in DNA: TGCAGCGGGGCGCGGGCGGGGGACGAGCAGTACTTC.

For this clone: The same CDR3 can be traced to other DNA sequences in this sample. The genes are TRBV18 and TRBJ2-1, with no clear D. CDR3 length equals 13 residues. With 0 bases removed from V and 3 bases from J, the gap between germline ends came to 3 bases. Germline lookup yields CDR1 KGHSH and CDR2 LQKENI. CDR3 residues: CASSPPSYNEQFF. The CDR3 nucleotides are TGTGCCAGCTCACCACCTAGCTACAATGAGCAGTTCTTC.

This clone occurred once. The gene calls are TRBV19 and TRBJ1-2, with D perhaps matching TRBD1 (6 bases). CDR1 and CDR2 (germline): LNHDA, SQIVND (reference sequence). There are 13 residues in the CDR3. V lost 9 bases and J lost 2, with 13 bases in between. The CDR3 DNA is TGTGCCAGCCAAAGGGGGGGGAACTATGGCTACACCTTC. Protein sequence: CASQRGGNYGYTF.

V is TRBV30 and J is TRBJ1-2; D not resolved. The CDR3 totals 12 residues. Germline CDR1 is GTSNPN and CDR2 is SVGIG (reference sequence). Trimming removed 2 bases at V and 4 bases at J, with 8 bases between. CDR3 sequence reads: CAWSRLVYGYTF. DNA of the CDR3: TGTGCCTGGAGTCGTTTAGTCTATGGCTACACCTTC.

V and J are TRBV6-5 and TRBJ1-1; D unresolved. CDR1 and CDR2 from the germline V gene are MNHEY and SVGAGI. With 7 bases removed from V and 5 bases from J, the gap between germline ends came to 11 bases. CDR3 length: 12 residues. CDR3 sequence reads: CASTRAGTEAFF. The CDR3 region has the DNA TGTGCCAGCACACGGGCGGGGACTGAAGCTTTCTTT.

The chain joins TRBV20-1 to TRBJ2-1; the D is unclear. CDR3 length: 10 amino acids. The V gene's germline CDR1 is DFQATT and CDR2 SNEGSKA (reference sequence). V was trimmed by 5 bases and J by 4 bases, leaving 3 bases between them. The CDR3: CSALYNEQFF. Here the CDR3 DNA reads TGCAGTGCTTTATACAATGAGCAGTTCTTC.

Comment on this clone: Other nucleotide sequences in the sample specify the same CDR3. This chain links TRBV27 with TRBJ1-2; no clear D. Trimming took 3 bases from V and 2 from J, leaving 7 bases between them. This CDR3 has 13 residues. Germline CDR1 MNHEY, CDR2 SMNVEV (reference sequence). The CDR3 here is CASSLSLNYGYTF. CDR3 sequence (DNA): TGTGCCAGCAGTTTGAGCTTGAACTATGGCTACACCTTC.

This clone was picked up a small number of times. V is TRBV27 and J is TRBJ2-1, with 7 bases aligning to TRBD1. Germline V gives CDR1 MNHEY, CDR2 SMNVEV (reference sequence). This CDR3 comprises 13 residues. V trimming: 6 bases; J trimming: 9 bases; junction bases outside the gene matches: 8. The CDR3 nucleotides are TGTGCCAGCAGCTACAGGGGATTGAGTGAGCAGTTCTTC. This translates into CASSYRGLSEQFF.

The chain employs TRBV19 and TRBJ1-5; D is unresolved. Germline V gene data show CDR1 as LNHDA and CDR2 as SQIVND (reference sequence). The V end lost 5 bases, the J end lost 0 bases, and 11 bases lay between the germline ends. This CDR3 contains 15 residues. As DNA, the CDR3 is TGTGCCAGTAGTCTCCTACTATATAGCAATCAGCCCCAGCATTTT. This sequence encodes CASSLLLYSNQPQHF.

This rearrangement joins TRBV12-3 or TRBV12-4 to TRBJ1-2; 8 positions match TRBD1. The CDR3 contains 13 residues. Trimming took 7 bases from V and 6 from J; bases not matched to a gene: 7. The DNA for the CDR3 is TGTGCCAGCACCAGGACAGGGCCCCATGGCTACACCTTC. This codes for CASTRTGPHGYTF.

This sequence joins TRBV7-2 and TRBJ2-3; the match to TRBD2 covers 9 bases. The CDR3 runs to 14 residues. The V gene's germline CDR1 is SGHTA and CDR2 FQGNSA. Trimming removed 1 base from V and 8 bases from J; junction bases left unmatched: 4. CDR3 sequence: CASSLERGAVTQYF. CDR3 DNA sequence: TGTGCCAGCAGCTTAGAGCGGGGGGCGGTTACGCAGTATTTT.

The chain joins TRBV27 to TRBJ1-5; 8 nucleotides match TRBD1. V was clipped by 6 bases and J by 6 bases; unmatched bases: 7. CDR1 MNHEY and CDR2 SMNVEV come from the germline V gene (reference sequence). The CDR3 is made up of 14 amino acids. The CDR3 loop is CASRPYRGVQPQHF. CDR3 nucleotides: TGTGCCAGCAGGCCTTACAGGGGGGTTCAGCCCCAGCATTTT.

The rearrangement links TRBV4-2 to TRBJ2-3; 12 nucleotides agree with TRBD2. Germline V gene lookup returns CDR1 LGHNA and CDR2 YNFKEQ. This CDR3 is built from 17 residues. Trimming removed 0 bases from V and 7 bases from J; junction bases left unmatched: 8. The CDR3 reads CASSQDLYGLAGNTQYF. CDR3 nucleotide sequence: TGTGCCAGCAGCCAAGATCTGTACGGACTAGCGGGAAATACGCAGTATTTT.

The chain recombines TRBV7-2 with TRBJ1-4; D might be TRBD1 (6 bases). This CDR3 comprises 16 residues. V gave up 2 bases and J gave up 3 bases, with 13 bases separating them. CDR1 and CDR2 from the germline V gene are SGHTA and FQGNSA. This chain's CDR3 is CASSLRDRLANEKLFF. DNA for the CDR3: TGTGCCAGCAGCTTACGTGACAGGCTTGCTAATGAAAAACTGTTTTTT.

The gene calls are TRBV7-2 and TRBJ1-6; TRBD1 might be the D (6 bases). The CDR3 extends over 17 amino acids. Trimming pared 1 base from V and 9 bases from J, leaving 19 bases between. CDR1 is SGHTA and CDR2 is FQGNSA in the germline V gene. The CDR3 spells CASSLEGQGKRASPLHF. The DNA of the CDR3 is TGTGCCAGCAGCTTAGAGGGACAAGGTAAAAGAGCTTCACCCCTCCACTTT. Drawing the rest from reference TRBV7-2 and TRBJ1-6, the complete variable domain is GAGVSQSPSNKVTEKGKDVELRCDPISGHTALYWYRQSLGQGLEFLIYFQGNSAPDKSGLPSDRFSAERTGGSVSTLTIQRTQQEDSAVYLCASSLEGQGKRASPLHFGNGTRLTVT.

The J gene is TRBJ1-5, the V gene TRBV5-5; 8 nucleotides line up with TRBD1. The length of the CDR3 is 17 residues. J lost 5 bases, V lost 0 bases, and 10 bases had no gene match. Germline V gene data show CDR1 as SGHKS and CDR2 as YYEKEE (reference sequence). The CDR3 DNA sequence: TGTGCCAGCAGCTTGGGCAGGGGGCGAGTTGAGCATCAGCCCCAGCATTTT. This encodes CASSLGRGRVEHQPQHF.

This chain joins TRBV28 and TRBJ1-2, with D maybe TRBD1 (6 bases). CDR1 MDHEN and CDR2 SYDVKM come from the germline V gene. V dropped 10 bases and J dropped 4 bases, with 16 bases sitting between them. The CDR3 has 13 amino acids. Written as DNA, the CDR3 is TGTGCCACCCCTCGGGAAGGGGGCTATGGCTACACCTTC. Its translation: CATPREGGYGYTF.